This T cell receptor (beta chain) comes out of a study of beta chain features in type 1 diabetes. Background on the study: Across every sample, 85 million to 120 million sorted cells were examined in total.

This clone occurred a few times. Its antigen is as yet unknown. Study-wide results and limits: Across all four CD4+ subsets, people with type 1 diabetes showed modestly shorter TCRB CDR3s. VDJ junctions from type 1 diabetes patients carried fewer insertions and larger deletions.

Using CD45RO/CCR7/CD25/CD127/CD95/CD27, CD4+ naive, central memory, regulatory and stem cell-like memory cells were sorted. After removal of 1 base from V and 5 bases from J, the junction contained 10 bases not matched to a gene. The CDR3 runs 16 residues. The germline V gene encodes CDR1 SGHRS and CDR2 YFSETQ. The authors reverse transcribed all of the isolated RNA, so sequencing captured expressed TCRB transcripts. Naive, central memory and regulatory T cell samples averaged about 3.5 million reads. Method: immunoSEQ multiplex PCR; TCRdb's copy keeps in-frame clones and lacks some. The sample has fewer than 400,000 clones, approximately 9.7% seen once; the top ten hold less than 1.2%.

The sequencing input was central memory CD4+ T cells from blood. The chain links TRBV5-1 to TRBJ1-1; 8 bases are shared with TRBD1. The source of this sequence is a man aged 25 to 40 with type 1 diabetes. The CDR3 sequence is CASSLQAQGAGTEAFF. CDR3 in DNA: TGCGCCAGCAGCTTGCAGGCCCAGGGGGCAGGGACTGAAGCTTTCTTT.